These 27 T cell receptor beta chains were sequenced from one sample in a study of T cells after yellow fever vaccination. TCRdb ran MiXCR on the 5' RACE reads and lists one entry per CDR3 protein. The sample has around 310,000 distinct CDR3 sequences; 8% to 10% are singletons. The input for sequencing was PBMCs, taken on the day of the first yellow fever vaccination. The receptors were sampled from a man younger than 35 who received the YFV17D yellow fever vaccine.

CDR3 nucleotide sequence: TGTGCCAGCAGCTCCCGGGACAGGGCTTTATACAATGAGCAGTTCTTC. Amino acid sequence: CASSSRDRALYNEQFF. V usage is TRBV7-3 and J usage is TRBJ2-1; 9 bases are shared with TRBD1. The germline gives CDR1 SGHTA, CDR2 FQGTGA. With 4 bases clipped from V and 4 bases from J, the junction kept 8 bases outside the gene matches. The CDR3 spans 16 residues.

V is TRBV7-3 and J is TRBJ2-3; 10 positions match TRBD2. The V gene's germline CDR1 is SGHTA and CDR2 FQGTGA. The CDR3 loop spans 16 amino acids. Trimming cost V 4 bases and J 1 base; bases outside gene matches: 5. The CDR3: CASSSGGTSGTDTQYF. As DNA, the CDR3 is TGTGCCAGCAGCTCGGGGGGGACTAGCGGCACAGATACGCAGTATTTT.

At least ten counts were recorded for this clonotype. This rearrangement joins TRBV6-5 to TRBJ2-3; D is tentatively TRBD1 or TRBD2 (5 bases each). The length of the CDR3 is 17 residues. Per the germline V gene, CDR1 is MNHEY and CDR2 is SVGAGI. V lost 6 bases, J lost 0 bases, and 19 bases lay in between. For the CDR3, the DNA is TGTGCCAGCAGCTACGGCCAAACCGGGACCAGCACAGATACGCAGTATTTT. Translation: CASSYGQTGTSTDTQYF.

The J gene is TRBJ2-3, the V gene TRBV20-1, with TRBD2 as a possible D gene (5 bases). Per germline, CDR1 DFQATT and CDR2 SNEGSKA (reference sequence). The CDR3 covers 14 residues. Trimming took off 5 bases at V and 3 bases at J, with 15 bases between the two ends. In nucleotides, the CDR3 is TGCAGTGCTCCTGCCCGAGCGGATACAGATACGCAGTATTTT. Its protein is CSAPARADTDTQYF.

The chain couples TRBV6-1 to TRBJ1-2, with TRBD1 matching over 8 bases. Germline V gives CDR1 MNHNS, CDR2 SASEGT. Losses at the gene ends were 6 bases for V and 4 bases for J; bases not matched to a gene: 7. This CDR3 comprises 14 residues. The CDR3 protein is CASRISDRGYGYTF. Here the CDR3 DNA reads TGTGCCAGCAGGATCTCCGACAGGGGCTATGGCTACACCTTC.

This clonotype was detected ten times or more. CDR3 in DNA: TGCGCCAGCAGCTTGGCCCCGGACTTTCTATACGAGCAGTACTTC. Encoded protein: CASSLAPDFLYEQYF. This rearrangement joins TRBV5-1 to TRBJ2-7; possibly TRBD2 for D (5 bases). Germline values: CDR1 SGHRS, CDR2 YFSETQ. The CDR3 spans 15 residues. The V end was cut by 0 bases, the J end by 4 bases, with 14 bases between.

A few counts support this clonotype. This chain joins TRBV10-3 and TRBJ1-2; D is ambiguous. The V gene lost 4 bases and the J gene lost 3 bases, with 9 bases spanning the gap. The CDR3 contains 13 residues. Per the germline V gene, CDR1 is ENHRY and CDR2 is SYGVKD. DNA of the CDR3: TGTGCCATCAGTGGTGGAGGGCACTATGGCTACACCTTC. It yields the protein CAISGGGHYGYTF.

There are a few counts of this clonotype. The chain recombines TRBV6-5 with TRBJ1-1, with D possibly being TRBD1 (6 bases). There are 14 residues in the CDR3. Germline CDR1 reads MNHEY; CDR2 reads SVGAGI. V was cut by 2 bases and J by 4 bases, with 11 bases left in between. CDR3 DNA sequence: TGTGCCAGCAGTTACCCGGGGGGGGCCACTGAAGCTTTCTTT. This sequence encodes CASSYPGGATEAFF.

The CDR3 is CSVGHDGGYEQYF. CDR3 DNA sequence: TGCAGCGTTGGTCACGATGGGGGCTACGAGCAGTACTTC. V usage is TRBV29-1 and J usage is TRBJ2-7; possibly TRBD1 or TRBD2 for D (5 bases each). V was shortened by 4 bases and J by 3 bases, with 13 bases between the two germline ends. The CDR3 has 13 amino acids. Looked up from germline, CDR1 is SQVTM and CDR2 is ANQGSEA.

The J gene is TRBJ2-7, the V gene TRBV5-1, with 7 bases that match TRBD1. The trim removed 3 bases at V and 6 bases at J, leaving 9 bases unmatched. Germline assignment: CDR1 SGHRS and CDR2 YFSETQ. The CDR3 runs 14 residues. The CDR3 here is CASSWDSPQGEQYF. CDR3 nucleotide sequence: TGCGCCAGCAGCTGGGACAGCCCTCAGGGCGAGCAGTACTTC.

In its sample, this clonotype was seen many times. The chain has TRBV5-1 and TRBJ1-1, with 7 bases identical to TRBD1. The germline gives CDR1 SGHRS, CDR2 YFSETQ. J was trimmed by 0 bases and V by 4 bases; bases with no gene match: 6. The length of the CDR3 is 15 residues. The CDR3 spells CASSVRQGMNTEAFF. In DNA form, the CDR3 reads TGCGCCAGCAGCGTGAGACAGGGAATGAACACTGAAGCTTTCTTT.

This clonotype has more than one count but fewer than ten. The V call is TRBV7-6, the J call TRBJ1-5; tentatively, D is TRBD1 (6 bases). CDR1 and CDR2 from the germline V gene are SGHVS and FNYEAQ. V lost 5 bases and J lost 6, with 14 bases in between. The CDR3 totals 14 residues. CDR3 loop: CASSVGGAGQPQHF. DNA for the CDR3: TGTGCCAGCAGCGTAGGGGGGGCAGGTCAGCCCCAGCATTTT.

This clonotype has a handful of counts. The chain links TRBV6-5 to TRBJ2-1, with D possibly TRBD2 on 7 matching bases. There are 15 residues in the CDR3. Germline V gene sequence: CDR1 MNHEY, CDR2 SVGAGI. Between the trimmed V and J ends, which lost 2 bases and 8 bases, there was a span of 16 bases. This CDR3 is CASSYRWGGLDEQFF. CDR3 sequence (DNA): TGTGCCAGCAGTTACAGGTGGGGGGGCCTTGATGAGCAGTTCTTC.

A few counts support this clonotype. This chain uses TRBV5-5 with TRBJ1-1; the D is unclear. The V and J ends lost 2 bases and 8 bases respectively, with 7 bases between them. The CDR3 sequence is 11 residues long. Germline V gene lookup returns CDR1 SGHKS and CDR2 YYEKEE (reference sequence). CDR3 residues: CASSFHREAFF. CDR3 nucleotide sequence: TGTGCCAGCAGCTTTCACCGCGAAGCTTTCTTT. Full variable domain (missing parts from reference TRBV5-5 and TRBJ1-1): DAGVTQSPTHLIKTRGQQVTLRCSPISGHKSVSWYQQVLGQGPQFIFQYYEKEERGRGNFPDRFSARQFPNYSSELNVNALLLGDSALYLCASSFHREAFFGQGTRLTVV.

This clonotype has more than one count but fewer than ten. The chain combines TRBV4-1 with TRBJ2-1; D gene ambiguous. The V end lost 1 base, the J end lost 5 bases, and 9 bases lay between the germline ends. The CDR3 is made up of 14 amino acids. Germline assignment: CDR1 MGHRA and CDR2 YSYEKL. The CDR3 DNA reads as TGCGCCAGCAGCCAAGTAATGGCCCACAATGAGCAGTTCTTC. It is translated as CASSQVMAHNEQFF.

The chain links TRBV28 to TRBJ2-5; TRBD2 matches at 10 bases. V lost 6 bases to trimming and J lost 4 bases; unmatched junction nucleotides: 8. The length of the CDR3 is 15 residues. CDR1 is MDHEN, CDR2 SYDVKM, per germline. The CDR3 DNA reads TGTGCCAGCAGACCTACGGGACTAGCGTTAGAGACCCAGTACTTC. It yields the protein CASRPTGLALETQYF.

This clonotype was picked up a small number of times. The chain recombines TRBV5-1 with TRBJ2-3, with D possibly TRBD2 on 6 matching bases. V was cut by 4 bases and J by 0 bases, with 12 bases left in between. The length of the CDR3 is 15 residues. Germline V gene lookup returns CDR1 SGHRS and CDR2 YFSETQ. The CDR3 sequence is CASSPGGTSTDTQYF. CDR3 nucleotide sequence: TGCGCCAGCAGCCCCGGGGGAACGAGCACAGATACGCAGTATTTT. Variable domain in full (rest from reference TRBV5-1 and TRBJ2-3): KAGVTQTPRYLIKTRGQQVTLSCSPISGHRSVSWYQQTPGQGLQFLFEYFSETQRNKGNFPGRFSGRQFSNSRSEMNVSTLELGDSALYLCASSPGGTSTDTQYFGPGTRLTVL.

This clonotype was counted between two and nine times. The chain combines TRBV29-1 with TRBJ1-2; 7 bases match TRBD1. V gave up 2 bases and J gave up 4 bases; unmatched junction bases: 4. CDR3 size: 13 residues. The germline gives CDR1 SQVTM, CDR2 ANQGSEA. CDR3 sequence: CSVERTGAYGYTF. CDR3 DNA sequence: TGCAGCGTTGAAAGGACAGGTGCCTATGGCTACACCTTC. Supplemented by reference TRBV29-1 and TRBJ1-2, the full variable domain reads SAVISQKPSRDICQRGTSLTIQCQVDSQVTMMFWYRQQPGQSLTLIATANQGSEATYESGFVIDKFPISRPNLTFSTLTVSNMSPEDSSIYLCSVERTGAYGYTFGSGTRLTVV.

This clonotype was observed a handful of times. The genes are TRBV19 and TRBJ2-3, with D hard to call. The V end was cut by 5 bases, the J end by 2 bases, with 11 bases between. The CDR3 spans 14 residues. Germline CDR1 and CDR2: LNHDA and SQIVND (reference sequence). Written as DNA, the CDR3 is TGTGCCAGTAGTTTGGACCCCGCCACAGATACGCAGTATTTT. Translated: CASSLDPATDTQYF.

V gene TRBV27 combines with J gene TRBJ1-5; unclear D gene. V was cut by 4 bases and J by 9 bases, with 22 bases left in between. This CDR3 is built from 16 residues. Germline V lookup: CDR1 MNHEY, CDR2 SMNVEV (reference sequence). CDR3 sequence: CASSSSVGPIIRPQHF. The DNA for the CDR3 is TGTGCCAGCAGTTCGTCAGTAGGGCCCATCATTCGGCCCCAGCATTTT.

The J gene is TRBJ2-7, the V gene TRBV6-2 or TRBV6-3, with TRBD2 identical over 12 bases. Germline-derived CDR1 and CDR2 are MNHEY and SVGEGT. V lost 5 bases and J lost 9; bases outside the gene matches: 8. The CDR3 length is 14 residues. The CDR3: CASSRLAGEKVQYF. For the CDR3, the DNA is TGTGCCAGCAGTCGACTAGCGGGGGAAAAGGTGCAGTACTTC.

This clonotype was detected a few times. V usage is TRBV2 and J usage is TRBJ2-7; possibly TRBD2 for D (5 bases). The CDR3 extends over 14 amino acids. Germline V lookup: CDR1 SNHLY, CDR2 FYNNEI. Trimming took 6 bases from V and 6 from J, leaving 18 bases between them. The CDR3 loop is CASRDSLLWGEQYF. CDR3 bases: TGTGCCAGCAGGGACTCCCTCCTATGGGGCGAGCAGTACTTC.

The rearrangement links TRBV7-2 to TRBJ2-1, with TRBD1 identical over 7 bases. This CDR3 is 13 amino acids long. Germline assignment: CDR1 SGHTA and CDR2 FQGNSA. With V trimmed by 6 bases and J by 3 bases, 2 bases remained unmatched. The CDR3 loop reads CASRGQNYNEQFF. CDR3 coding DNA: TGTGCCAGCAGGGGACAGAACTACAATGAGCAGTTCTTC.

The J gene is TRBJ2-5, the V gene TRBV5-4; TRBD1 matches 7 bases. This CDR3 has 14 amino acids. Looked up from germline, CDR1 is SGHNT and CDR2 is YYREEE (reference sequence). The V gene end was trimmed by 3 bases and the J gene end by 2 bases; junction bases not matched to a gene: 4. The CDR3 DNA follows: TGTGCCAGCAGCTCGGGACAGCGGCAAGAGACCCAGTACTTC. Its protein product is CASSSGQRQETQYF.

The rearrangement uses TRBV5-1 and TRBJ2-1; 11 bases map to TRBD2. The J segment lost 9 bases and the V segment lost 1 base, leaving 6 bases of the junction unmatched. The CDR3 contains 15 residues. Per germline, CDR1 SGHRS and CDR2 YFSETQ. Here the CDR3 DNA reads TGCGCCAGCAGCTTGACTAGCGGGGGCCCGGGTGAGCAGTTCTTC. As protein: CASSLTSGGPGEQFF.

The rearrangement uses TRBV11-2 and TRBJ1-3; D is unclear. Trimming shortened V by 4 bases and J by 0 bases, and 13 bases separated the two germline ends. The germline V gene has CDR1 SGHAT and CDR2 FQNNGV. This CDR3 is built from 16 residues. CDR3 protein: CASSSQTGISGNTIYF. As DNA, the CDR3 is TGTGCCAGCAGCTCCCAGACGGGCATCTCTGGAAACACCATATATTTT.

The V call is TRBV12-3 or TRBV12-4, the J call TRBJ2-5; D tentatively reads TRBD1 or TRBD2 (5 bases each). The CDR3 length is 14 residues. V was clipped by 10 bases and J by 5 bases, with 20 bases between them. DNA of the CDR3: TGTGCCACCGGGACCGGGACCATCATGGAGACCCAGTACTTC. It yields the protein CATGTGTIMETQYF.